What follows is one T cell receptor (beta chain) and its context. The data derive from a study of blood T cell repertoires in COVID-19. Germline CDR1 reads LGHNA; CDR2 reads YNFKEQ. The V end lost 2 bases, the J end lost 6 bases, and 13 bases lay between the germline ends. This CDR3 is built from 14 residues. Assay: immunoSEQ multiplex PCR; the TCRdb copy retains only in-frame clones and omits some. The sample has about 50,000 clones; about 76% are singletons. This sequence was found in a man aged 70-80 years with active or convalescent COVID-19. V is TRBV4-2 and J is TRBJ1-1; D may be TRBD1 (6 bases). The material sequenced was peripheral blood. The CDR3 is CASSQWGTYSEAFF. The CDR3 nucleotides are TGTGCCAGCAGCCAATGGGGGACATATTCTGAAGCTTTCTTT.